One and the same sample provided the 18 T cell receptor beta chains below, sequenced in a study of identical twins. One entry per CDR3 protein, called by TCRdb with MiXCR from the 5' RACE reads. In the table there are 1.5 million to 2 million distinct CDR3 sequences, about 31% of which are singletons. The sequencing input was cord blood. These receptors were taken from a newborn girl in good health.

The chain joins TRBV29-1 to TRBJ2-3; no definite D call. This CDR3 has 12 amino acids. Germline V gives CDR1 SQVTM, CDR2 ANQGSEA. Trimming stripped 4 bases from V and 2 bases from J, with 7 bases between. The CDR3 sequence: CSVAPATDTQYF. The CDR3 DNA follows: TGCAGCGTTGCGCCAGCCACAGATACGCAGTATTTT.

This chain links TRBV3-1 with TRBJ2-2, with 10 bases aligning to TRBD2. This CDR3 has 17 amino acids. Germline-derived CDR1 and CDR2 are LGHDT and YNNKEL (reference sequence). V shed 2 bases and J 2 bases; nucleotides not matched to a gene: 5. CDR3 residues: CASSQSSGGRNTGELFF. The CDR3 DNA follows: TGTGCCAGCAGCCAATCTAGCGGGGGTCGTAACACCGGGGAGCTGTTTTTT. Full variable domain (outside the CDR3, taken from reference TRBV3-1 and TRBJ2-2): DTAVSQTPKYLVTQMGNDKSIKCEQNLGHDTMYWYKQDSKKFLKIMFSYNNKELIINETVPNRFSPKSPDKAHLNLHINSLELGDSAVYFCASSQSSGGRNTGELFFGEGSRLTVL.

V is TRBV12-3 or TRBV12-4 and J is TRBJ2-5, with D possibly TRBD2 on 5 matching bases. V was cut by 9 bases and J by 5 bases, with 16 bases left in between. The CDR3 is 13 residues long. The CDR3 DNA follows: TGTGCCAGACGCTCGGGATTTTCGGAGACCCAGTACTTC. Protein product: CARRSGFSETQYF.

The table lists this clonotype with many counts. J is TRBJ2-3 and V is TRBV12-3 or TRBV12-4; the match to TRBD2 covers 11 bases. The CDR3 consists of 17 residues. V dropped 1 base and J dropped 1; count of bases not matched to a gene: 4. The CDR3, as DNA: TGTGCCAGCAGTTTAGGTCTAGCGGGAGGTGGCACAGATACGCAGTATTTT. Its translation is CASSLGLAGGGTDTQYF.

A remark on this clonotype: A read error is possible here, since a much larger clone lies one base away. The chain uses TRBV27 and TRBJ2-1, with D unclear. CDR1 and CDR2 (germline): MNHEY, SMNVEV (reference sequence). The CDR3 has 12 residues. V was pared by 7 bases and J by 5 bases, with 9 bases between. DNA of the CDR3: TGTGCCAGCATTTTTCCCGACAATGAGCAGTTCTTC. Protein: CASIFPDNEQFF.

This clonotype appeared a few times. The genes are TRBV12-3 or TRBV12-4 and TRBJ2-3, with TRBD2 matching 7 bases. The CDR3 covers 12 residues. With V trimmed by 4 bases and J by 8 bases, 3 bases remained unmatched. CDR3 coding DNA: TGTGCCAGCAGTTCCAGGGAGGGTACGCAGTATTTT. Translation gives CASSSREGTQYF.

The chain combines TRBV20-1 with TRBJ2-1; 12 bases are shared with TRBD2. The V segment lost 6 bases and the J segment 5 bases; nucleotides outside the gene matches: 8. Germline values: CDR1 DFQATT, CDR2 SNEGSKA (reference sequence). There are 15 residues in the CDR3. This CDR3 is CSAQSLAGGHNEQFF. CDR3 nucleotide sequence: TGCAGTGCCCAATCACTAGCGGGGGGCCACAATGAGCAGTTCTTC.

The genes are TRBV7-4 and TRBJ2-4; TRBD2 matches at 10 bases. V lost 1 base to trimming and J lost 6 bases; unmatched junction nucleotides: 6. CDR3 length: 16 residues. Germline V lookup: CDR1 SGHVT, CDR2 SQSDAQ. In DNA form, the CDR3 reads TGTGCCAGCAGCTTAGGTTCGGCTAGCGGGGGAAACATTCAGTACTTC. It specifies CASSLGSASGGNIQYF.

The rearrangement links TRBV10-3 to TRBJ2-1, with D perhaps TRBD1 (6 bases). CDR3 size: 13 residues. Trimming stripped 7 bases from V and 8 bases from J, with 15 bases between. Germline-derived CDR1 and CDR2 are ENHRY and SYGVKD. As DNA, the CDR3 is TGTGCCATCAAGTTGAACAGGGACGATGAGCAGTTCTTC. Protein: CAIKLNRDDEQFF.

This clonotype was seen repeatedly, ten times or more. CDR3 sequence reads: CSVEFAPSGYTF. The CDR3 DNA sequence: TGCAGCGTTGAATTTGCCCCAAGTGGCTACACCTTC. The V gene is TRBV29-1, the J gene TRBJ1-2, with D hard to call. The CDR3 is 12 residues long. CDR1 SQVTM and CDR2 ANQGSEA come from the germline V gene. The V end was cut by 2 bases, the J end by 7 bases, with 11 bases between.

CDR3 amino acids: CASSQDMAAFEAFF. The DNA for the CDR3 is TGTGCCAGCAGCCAAGATATGGCAGCTTTTGAAGCTTTCTTT. This chain uses TRBV3-1 with TRBJ1-1; D unresolved. CDR1 is LGHDT, CDR2 YNNKEL, per germline (reference sequence). The CDR3 has 14 residues. The V and J ends lost 0 bases and 7 bases respectively, with 12 bases between them.

This chain links TRBV11-2 with TRBJ2-7; D possibly uses TRBD1 or TRBD2 (6 bases each). Germline loops: CDR1 SGHAT, CDR2 FQNNGV. This CDR3 spans 15 amino acids. Trimming shortened V by 0 bases and J by 2 bases, and 11 bases separated the two germline ends. This chain's CDR3 is CASSLEVRGAYEQYF. DNA of the CDR3: TGTGCCAGCAGCTTAGAAGTTAGGGGGGCCTACGAGCAGTACTTC.

This clonotype was recorded a few times. The junction does not match germline at one end; this may be a read error. The chain combines TRBV18 with TRBJ1-2; a possible D gene is TRBD1 (6 bases). The CDR3 sequence is 15 residues long. Germline CDR1 and CDR2: KGHSH and LQKENI. The CDR3 DNA reads as TGTGCCAGCGCACCTCCTAACGGGGACACCTATGGCTACACCTTC. Translated: CASAPPNGDTYGYTF.

The chain links TRBV21-1 to TRBJ2-5; the table's TRBD2 call for D was not verified on the DNA. TRBV21-1 is an annotated pseudogene. The CDR3 contains 18 residues. The CDR3 sequence is CASSKAKGNRDCQETQYF. The CDR3 DNA sequence: TGTGCCAGCAGCAAAGCTAAAGGGAACCGGGACTGCCAAGAGACCCAGTACTTC.

The V gene is TRBV20-1, the J gene TRBJ1-2; 7 bases map to TRBD1. The CDR3 loop spans 14 amino acids. Looked up from germline, CDR1 is DFQATT and CDR2 is SNEGSKA (reference sequence). V was pared by 0 bases and J by 7 bases, with 8 bases of the junction left unmatched. As DNA, the CDR3 is TGCAGTGCTAGAGACGACAGGGTTAGAGGTGGCTACACCTTC. Translated: CSARDDRVRGGYTF.

This clonotype was detected a few times. The chain uses TRBV12-3 or TRBV12-4 and TRBJ2-7; 11 bases align to TRBD2. The V gene end was trimmed by 2 bases and the J gene end by 4 bases; junction bases not matched to a gene: 7. This CDR3 has 16 residues. This CDR3 reads CASSLHETSGDYEQYF. Here the CDR3 DNA reads TGTGCCAGCAGTTTACACGAGACTAGCGGGGATTACGAGCAGTACTTC.

This clonotype showed up just a few times. The genes are TRBV12-3 or TRBV12-4 and TRBJ1-2, with no clear D. V lost 7 bases and J 8 bases, leaving 8 bases between the germline ends. CDR3 length: 10 residues. CDR3 region: CASTAVGYTF. The CDR3, as DNA: TGTGCCAGCACCGCAGTAGGCTACACCTTC.

Only a few counts were recorded for this clonotype. The rearrangement links TRBV27 to TRBJ2-3; 7 nucleotides align to TRBD2. V lost 5 bases, J lost 7 bases, and 9 bases stayed unmatched. Germline CDR1 reads MNHEY; CDR2 reads SMNVEV (reference sequence). The length of the CDR3 is 14 residues. The CDR3, as DNA: TGTGCCAGCAGTCCCTCCCCGGGGGGATATACGCAGTATTTT. It translates to CASSPSPGGYTQYF.